Following are 10 T cell receptor beta chains from one sample sequenced in a study of blood T cell repertoires in COVID-19. Measured with immunoSEQ multiplex PCR; TCRdb has only the in-frame clones, and not every one. This sample has about 160,000 clones, with about four fifths found just once. Sequenced sample: peripheral blood. The receptor set was obtained from a man between 65 and 85 years old who had recovered from COVID-19.

The V and J genes are TRBV6-1 and TRBJ1-5; the match to TRBD1 covers 7 bases. The CDR3 is 17 amino acids. Germline trimming cut 4 bases from V and 4 bases from J; bases unmatched to any gene: 13. Germline assignment: CDR1 MNHNS and CDR2 SASEGT. The CDR3 coding sequence is TGTGCCAGCAGTGGACCGGACAGGAGAGTAAGGAATCAGCCCCAGCATTTT. Its translation is CASSGPDRRVRNQPQHF.

In this sample, this clone turned up once. The chain links TRBV30 to TRBJ1-5; 8 nucleotides align to TRBD1. V lost 0 bases and J lost 6; bases outside the gene matches: 1. CDR1 and CDR2 (germline): GTSNPN, SVGIG (reference sequence). The CDR3 is made up of 13 amino acids. CDR3 in DNA: TGTGCCTGGAGTGTACAGGGGGTTCAGCCCCAGCATTTT. Translation gives CAWSVQGVQPQHF.

This chain's CDR3 is CASSLSQGTTDTQYF. The CDR3 DNA is TGTGCCAGCAGTTTATCACAGGGTACGACAGATACGCAGTATTTT. This chain links TRBV28 with TRBJ2-3, with D possibly TRBD1 on 6 matching bases. Germline-derived CDR1 and CDR2 are MDHEN and SYDVKM. This CDR3 comprises 15 residues. V was clipped by 1 base and J by 3 bases, with 11 bases between them.

This clone was found once. The CDR3 loop reads CASSWRLAGDVNEQFF. CDR3 nucleotides: TGTGCCAGCAGCTGGAGACTAGCGGGAGATGTTAATGAGCAGTTCTTC. This rearrangement joins TRBV5-5 to TRBJ2-1; 12 nucleotides line up with TRBD2. Germline V gives CDR1 SGHKS, CDR2 YYEKEE (reference sequence). Germline trimming cut 3 bases from V and 7 bases from J; bases unmatched to any gene: 8. The CDR3 is made up of 16 amino acids.

The chain joins TRBV6-1 to TRBJ2-2; 10 positions match TRBD2. This CDR3 is built from 16 residues. The V and J ends lost 3 bases and 2 bases, in that order; junction bases with no gene match: 3. CDR1 is MNHNS and CDR2 is SASEGT in the germline V gene. The CDR3 region has the DNA TGTGCCAGCAGTGACTGGACTAGCGGAAACACCGGGGAGCTGTTTTTT. Residues: CASSDWTSGNTGELFF.

The chain is built from TRBV5-4 and TRBJ2-3, with 7 positions matching TRBD2. Germline trimming cut 4 bases from V and 7 bases from J; bases unmatched to any gene: 12. The CDR3 runs to 15 residues. CDR1 SGHNT and CDR2 YYREEE come from the germline V gene (reference sequence). The CDR3 region is CASSPESGTPYTQYF. The CDR3 region has the DNA TGTGCCAGCAGCCCCGAGAGCGGGACTCCATATACGCAGTATTTT.

The chain links TRBV14 to TRBJ2-1; 7 bases align to TRBD2. CDR3 length: 16 amino acids. Trimming at V came to 0 bases and at J to 8 bases, leaving 10 bases not matched to a gene. Germline loops: CDR1 SGHDN, CDR2 FVKESK. The CDR3 sequence: CASSQDRAGREYEQFF. The CDR3 coding sequence is TGTGCCAGCAGCCAAGATAGGGCAGGGAGGGAATATGAGCAGTTCTTC.

The V call is TRBV6-5, the J call TRBJ1-1, with 8 bases fitting TRBD1. With 6 bases clipped from V and 1 base from J, the junction kept 7 bases outside the gene matches. Germline V CDR1 and CDR2: MNHEY, SVGAGI. This CDR3 contains 15 residues. CDR3 region: CASSRTGQGNTEAFF. DNA of the CDR3: TGTGCCAGCAGCCGCACAGGACAGGGGAACACTGAAGCTTTCTTT.

The gene calls are TRBV4-2 and TRBJ2-3; D is perhaps TRBD2 (5 bases). Germline V gene data show CDR1 as LGHNA and CDR2 as YNFKEQ. Deletions cut 0 bases from V and 4 bases from J, with 14 bases between. CDR3 length equals 16 residues. The CDR3 coding sequence is TGTGCCAGCAGCCAAGATGACGAAGGGCGGGCAGATACGCAGTATTTT. Protein: CASSQDDEGRADTQYF.

This chain's CDR3 is CASSIGQGGYTF. The CDR3 DNA reads as TGTGCCAGCAGCATAGGACAGGGTGGCTACACCTTC. The chain is built from TRBV11-2 and TRBJ1-2; 8 positions agree with TRBD1. After removal of 5 bases from V and 7 bases from J, the junction contained 3 bases not matched to a gene. Germline values: CDR1 SGHAT, CDR2 FQNNGV. The CDR3 length is 12 residues.